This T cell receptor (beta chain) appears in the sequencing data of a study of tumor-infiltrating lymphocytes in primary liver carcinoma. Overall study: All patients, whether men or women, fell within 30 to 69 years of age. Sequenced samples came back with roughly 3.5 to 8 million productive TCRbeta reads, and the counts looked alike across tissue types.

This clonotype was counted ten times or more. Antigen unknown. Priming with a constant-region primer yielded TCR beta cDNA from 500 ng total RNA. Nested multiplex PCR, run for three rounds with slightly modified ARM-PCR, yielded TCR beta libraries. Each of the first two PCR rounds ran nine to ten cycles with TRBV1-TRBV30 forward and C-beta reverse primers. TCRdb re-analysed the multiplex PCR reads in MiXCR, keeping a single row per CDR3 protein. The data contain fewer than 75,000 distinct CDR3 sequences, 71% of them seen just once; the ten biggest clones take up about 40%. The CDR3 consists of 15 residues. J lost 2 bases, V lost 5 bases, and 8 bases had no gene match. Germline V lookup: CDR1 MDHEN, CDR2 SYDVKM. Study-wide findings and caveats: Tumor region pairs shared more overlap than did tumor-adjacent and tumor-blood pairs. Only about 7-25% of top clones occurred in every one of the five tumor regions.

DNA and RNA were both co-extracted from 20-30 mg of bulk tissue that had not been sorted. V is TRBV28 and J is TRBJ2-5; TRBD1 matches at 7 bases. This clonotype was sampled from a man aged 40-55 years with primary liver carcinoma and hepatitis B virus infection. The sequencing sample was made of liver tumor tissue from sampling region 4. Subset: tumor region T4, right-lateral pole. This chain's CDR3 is CASSPNVGQQETQYF. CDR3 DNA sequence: TGTGCCAGCAGTCCTAACGTGGGACAGCAAGAGACCCAGTACTTC. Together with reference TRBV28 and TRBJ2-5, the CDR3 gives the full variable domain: DVKVTQSSRYLVKRTGEKVFLECVQDMDHENMFWYRQDPGLGLRLIYFSYDVKMKEKGDIPEGYSVSREKKERFSLILESASTNQTSMYLCASSPNVGQQETQYFGPGTRLLVL.